This TCR beta chain was recovered during a study of T cells in lung cancer brain metastases (dated by TCRdb to 2016 to 2019). Concerning the study at large: Of the roughly 21 patients, about 15 had a history of tobacco use, with a median of 40 pack-years. An average DNA integrity number of 3.5 to 4.5 was found in both primary and metastatic specimens, and no significant difference was detected between sites. The study compared TCR beta CDR3 repertoires between fully resected primary non-small cell lung cancers and paired brain metastases. A median age at first diagnosis of roughly 58 years was recorded for the patients, of whom about 9 were male and about a dozen were female. A median interval of roughly 300 days was observed between acquisition of the primary and brain metastasis specimens. The cohort included about 20 patients who provided approximately 40 specimens, with each patient contributing one primary lung lesion and one brain metastasis. Of the approximately 21 patients, 15 to 18 received no interval therapy between resection of the primary and resection of the metastasis.

Patients had resection for either synchronous oligometastatic disease or delayed recurrence of a solitary brain metastasis. Patients with a history of multiple malignancies were excluded so that cancers other than NSCLC would not be included. Tumor areas were macrodissected from 5 or 6 deparaffinized roughly 10 um unstained sections, using marked H&E slides as a guide. Every specimen was formalin-fixed and paraffin-embedded (FFPE). The AllPrep DNA/RNA FFPE Kit was used to extract genomic DNA. In the case of this clone: Its antigen is not yet known. No base quality information exists; no much larger clone differs at one position.

Between roughly 2 and 4.92 ug genomic DNA was input per sample, with paired samples receiving equal DNA input. TCR beta libraries were built with the immunoSEQ hsTCRbeta Kit using multiplexed V and J gene primers in two PCR steps. The pooled libraries, together with positive and negative controls, were sequenced on an Illumina MiSeq running a 100-cycle paired-end protocol. The authors processed their data as follows. Raw data were processed by the immunoSEQ vendor into normalized, annotated TCR beta repertoire reports. Richness was defined as unique clones by nucleotide sequence, with iChao1 and Efron-Thisted estimators extrapolating total richness. Paired lesions were characterized and compared using Pielou's evenness, Simpson's index, top-ten clone proportional abundance, and the Morisita overlap index. Here the immuneACCESS table is served through TCRdb, limited to in-frame sequences with V and J called. Missing clones are a known gap in these copies; in checked studies unresolved V genes cover under half, and the rest lacks a known reason. D and trimming come from the DNA, and the V and J calls and clone size come from that table. This sample holds around 2,500 clones; approximately 90% were observed only once. The biggest ten clones account for just under 4.5% of the sample.

Based on the germline V gene, the CDR1 and CDR2 sequences are KGHSH and LQKENI. V lost 3 bases and J lost 3 bases, and the count of bases not matched to a germline gene is 4. Inclusive of the bounding cysteine and phenylalanine, the CDR3 is 14 residues long. Just CDR3 DNA is preserved here, 42 bases in frame from base 1. Overall study outcomes, separate from this receptor: Significantly fewer unique productive clones were found in brain metastases than in paired primaries (median around 1,500 versus 5,000). In brain metastases, the ten most abundant clones accounted for a significantly larger fraction of the repertoire than in primaries, a finding that suggests clonal expansion. It was not possible to control for the effects of preoperative corticosteroids on T cell infiltration in brain metastases. Most clones were found to be lesion-specific, and limited overlap was observed between paired lesions (mean Morisita index 0.23). Retrieval of the complete infiltrating T cell repertoire may have been prevented by DNA fragmentation in FFPE samples.

The TCR was taken from a woman between 50 and 59 years old with non-small cell lung cancer. In this chain, TRBV18 is recombined with TRBJ2-7, and 8 junctional nucleotides match TRBD2. The sequenced sample was tumor tissue from the primary lung tumor. The intended sense of this specimen's cell subset or site label: primary lung cancer lesion. The DNA sequence reads TGTGCCAGCTCACCCCCGGGACTAGTCTACGAGCAGTACTTC. This translates into CASSPPGLVYEQYF.